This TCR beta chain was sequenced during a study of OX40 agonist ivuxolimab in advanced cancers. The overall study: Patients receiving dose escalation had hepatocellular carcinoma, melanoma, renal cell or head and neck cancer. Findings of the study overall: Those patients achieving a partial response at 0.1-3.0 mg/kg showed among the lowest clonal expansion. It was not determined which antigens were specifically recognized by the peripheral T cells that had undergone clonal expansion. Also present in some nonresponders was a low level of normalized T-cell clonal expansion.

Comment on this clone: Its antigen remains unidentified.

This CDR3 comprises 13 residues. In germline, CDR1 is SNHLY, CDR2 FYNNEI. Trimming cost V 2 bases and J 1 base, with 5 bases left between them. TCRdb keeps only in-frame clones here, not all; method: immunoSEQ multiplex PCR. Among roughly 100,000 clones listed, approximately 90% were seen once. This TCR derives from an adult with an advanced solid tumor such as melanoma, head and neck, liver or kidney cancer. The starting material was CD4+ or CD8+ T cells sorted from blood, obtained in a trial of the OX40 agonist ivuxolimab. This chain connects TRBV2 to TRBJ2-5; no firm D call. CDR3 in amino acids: CASSEPGQETQYF. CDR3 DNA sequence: TGTGCCAGCAGTGAACCTGGCCAAGAGACCCAGTACTTC.